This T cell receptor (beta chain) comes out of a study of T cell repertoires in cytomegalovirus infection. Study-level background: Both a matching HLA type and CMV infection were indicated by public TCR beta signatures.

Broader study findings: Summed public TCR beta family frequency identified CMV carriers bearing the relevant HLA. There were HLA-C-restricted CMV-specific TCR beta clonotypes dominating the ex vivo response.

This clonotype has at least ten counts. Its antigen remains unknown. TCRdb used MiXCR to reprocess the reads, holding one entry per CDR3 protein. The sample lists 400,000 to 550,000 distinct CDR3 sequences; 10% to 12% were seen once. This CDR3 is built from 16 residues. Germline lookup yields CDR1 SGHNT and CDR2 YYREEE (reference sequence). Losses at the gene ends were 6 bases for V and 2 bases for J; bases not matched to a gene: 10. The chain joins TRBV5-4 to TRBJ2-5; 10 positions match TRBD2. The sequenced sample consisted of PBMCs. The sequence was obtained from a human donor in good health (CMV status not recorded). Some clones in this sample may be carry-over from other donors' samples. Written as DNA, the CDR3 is TGTGCCAGCACCCCAGGGGGAGCGGGGGGGCAAGAGACCCAGTACTTC. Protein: CASTPGGAGGQETQYF.